What follows describes a single T cell receptor beta chain. Trimming pared 2 bases from V and 3 bases from J, leaving 8 bases between. The CDR3 covers 13 residues. The V gene's germline CDR1 is SGHNT and CDR2 YYREEE (reference sequence). This sample is drawn from a study of blood T cell repertoires in COVID-19. As processed by the authors: Scientists estimated how many nucleated cells there were by amplifying reference gene primers. This table comes from immunoSEQ multiplex PCR, and its TCRdb copy is limited to in-frame clones, with some not included. The V and J calls and clone size come from that table; D and trimming were worked out from the DNA. The sample shows roughly 220,000 clones, around 90% of them seen only once. The age range of participants was about 18 to 90 years, with residence in about 25 US areas.

The rearrangement joins TRBV5-4 to TRBJ2-5; no clear D gene. The receptor was derived from a man aged 25-45 years who had been exposed to COVID-19. The sequenced material came from PBMCs or T cells enriched from blood (not recorded which). The CDR3 is CASSLQNEETQYF. DNA for the CDR3: TGTGCCAGCAGCTTACAGAACGAAGAGACCCAGTACTTC.